Listed below are T cell receptor beta chains from one sample, sequenced in a study of control samples from healthy donors and cancer patients. Profiling relied on immunoSEQ multiplex PCR, and the TCRdb table lists in-frame clones only, not all of them. Among 65,000 to 80,000 clones listed, 80% to 90% were seen once. Material: PBMCs. Receptors were obtained from a woman aged 55-70 years with head and neck cancer. Both conserved end residues are part of each CDR3.

j_call v_call cdr3_aa
TRBJ2-7 TRBV19 CASSPGRDSYGQYF
TRBJ1-2 TRBV29-1 CSVERGYTF
TRBJ1-2 TRBV5-5 CASSLVGLVNYGYTF
TRBJ1-3 TRBV9 CASSAGQGYTGNTIYF
TRBJ2-7 TRBV14 CASSQGVGSYEQYF
TRBJ1-2 TRBV23-1 CASRLPGTDYGYTF
TRBJ2-7 TRBV18 CASSRQGVYEQYF
TRBJ2-2 TRBV2 CASSSRGYTGELFF
TRBJ2-1 TRBV7-6 CASSQGLAGEYEQFF
TRBJ1-6 TRBV4-1 CASSQELGHSPLHF
TRBJ2-5 TRBV5-1 CASSLEVGGDETQYF
TRBJ2-1 TRBV18 CASSLLSGRSYNEQFF
TRBJ2-2 TRBV7-3 CASSLTASERTGELFF
TRBJ1-2 TRBV6-2/TRBV6-3 CASSYPQGWKGYTF
TRBJ1-1 TRBV7-2 CASSRTANMNTEAFF
TRBJ1-3 TRBV6-5 CASMLGAGNTIYF
TRBJ2-3 TRBV7-2 CASSSRPGSDTQYF
TRBJ2-7 TRBV7-2 CASSFLAGGTAYEQYF
TRBJ2-7 TRBV2 CASSIGLAGTSYEQYF
TRBJ2-6 TRBV11-2 CASSLSTAGANVLTF
TRBJ2-3 TRBV16 CASSPRQVTDTQYF
TRBJ2-7 TRBV7-2 CASSLGTGSSYEQYF
TRBJ2-1 TRBV18 CASSNSGRNSYNEQFF
TRBJ2-1 TRBV7-3 CASSRTGDTYNEQFF
TRBJ1-2 TRBV28 CASSLVGSVGYTF
TRBJ2-1 TRBV5-3 CARSLVLAGVSYNEQFF
TRBJ1-4 TRBV15 CATSRMGGNEKLFF
TRBJ2-7 TRBV11-2 CASSVGPGGYEQYF